A selection of T cell receptor beta chains follows, all from one sample in a study of metastatic and nonmetastatic thyroid tumors. TCRdb reprocessed the PCR reads using MiXCR. This table has approximately 26,000 clones, approximately 12% appearing once. The sequencing sample was made of blood. The receptors stem from a female donor with papillary thyroid cancer or a benign thyroid nodule (not recorded which). Some clones in this sample may be carry-over from other donors' samples. The CDR3 runs from the conserved cysteine through the conserved F or W. The D gene is left open where the match is weak. Clone size, where shown, is once, few, many, or a class for clones that have expanded.

V gene	D gene	CDR3 length	J gene	clone size	CDR3 protein	CDR3 DNA
TRBV7-9	.	12	TRBJ2-7	.	CASSSDRYEQYF	TGTGCCAGCAGCTCCGACAGATACGAGCAGTACTTC
TRBV18	.	17	TRBJ2-1	many	CASSPPRVAERNNEQFF	TGTGCCAGCTCACCACCGAGGGTAGCGGAGCGTAACAATGAGCAGTTCTTC
TRBV6-1	TRBD2	14	TRBJ2-3	many	CATAAGVQTDTQYF	TGTGCCACCGCCGCGGGAGTACAGACAGATACGCAGTATTTT
TRBV12-3/TRBV12-4	TRBD2	16	TRBJ2-5	many	CASSFSGRALRVGQYF	TGTGCCAGCAGTTTCAGCGGGAGGGCCCTACGGGTAGGCCAGTACTTC
TRBV7-2	.	14	TRBJ1-4	many	CASSDGGGQEKLFF	TGTGCCAGCAGCGATGGGGGGGGGCAAGAAAAACTGTTTTTT
TRBV27	.	13	TRBJ2-1	.	CASGIADYNEQFF	TGTGCCAGCGGAATAGCGGATTACAATGAGCAGTTCTTC
TRBV9	TRBD2	16	TRBJ2-1	.	CASSSRTSTIHNEQFF	TGTGCCAGCAGCTCTAGGACTAGCACCATTCACAATGAGCAGTTCTTC
TRBV5-1	.	14	TRBJ2-1	many	CASRPIPLYNEQFF	TGCGCCAGCAGACCAATCCCACTTTACAATGAGCAGTTCTTC
TRBV7-8	TRBD2	17	TRBJ2-1	.	CASSPTGGRELDNEQFF	TGTGCCAGCAGCCCCACCGGAGGGCGGGAGCTCGACAATGAGCAGTTCTTC
TRBV5-1	TRBD1	14	TRBJ2-7	medium-sized	CASSPRDSNYEQYF	TGCGCCAGCAGCCCAAGGGACAGTAACTACGAGCAGTACTTC
TRBV12-3/TRBV12-4	TRBD2	16	TRBJ2-1	.	CASSTDGRGSYNEQFF	TGTGCCAGCAGTACCGACGGGAGGGGCTCCTACAATGAGCAGTTCTTC
TRBV6-6	.	18	TRBJ2-3	many	CASETGGPLAGAADTQYF	TGTGCCAGTGAAACAGGGGGTCCCTTAGCGGGAGCGGCAGATACGCAGTATTTT
TRBV7-9	.	14	TRBJ2-2	many	CASSLSISSGELFF	TGTGCCAGCAGCTTAAGTATAAGTAGCGGGGAGCTGTTTTTT
TRBV20-1	TRBD2	17	TRBJ2-7	medium-sized	CSARDIEREGLSYEQYF	TGCAGTGCTAGAGATATCGAGCGGGAGGGGCTCTCCTACGAGCAGTACTTC
TRBV6-1	.	17	TRBJ1-3	many	CASSEVFTALSGNTIYF	TGTGCCAGCAGTGAAGTATTCACAGCTCTCTCTGGAAACACCATATATTTT
TRBV30	.	13	TRBJ1-1	once	CASSVSVNTEAFF	TGTGCCTCGAGTGTTTCAGTGAACACTGAAGCTTTCTTT
TRBV4-2	TRBD2	17	TRBJ2-5	many	CASSQELAGGYQETQYF	TGTGCCAGCAGCCAAGAACTAGCGGGGGGGTACCAAGAGACCCAGTACTTC
TRBV6-6	TRBD1	16	TRBJ1-2	many	CASSYPGTGAIYGYTF	TGTGCCAGCAGTTACCCAGGGACAGGGGCTATATATGGCTACACCTTC
TRBV6-1	.	12	TRBJ1-4	many	CASGGGNEKLFF	TGTGCCAGCGGGGGGGGTAATGAAAAACTGTTTTTT
TRBV6-2/TRBV6-3	.	14	TRBJ2-7	many	CASSWHSVPYEQYF	TGTGCCAGCAGTTGGCATTCGGTACCCTACGAGCAGTACTTC
TRBV5-1	.	14	TRBJ1-4	many	CASSLSAREEKLFF	TGCGCCAGCAGCTTGTCAGCCAGGGAGGAAAAACTGTTTTTT
TRBV20-1	.	15	TRBJ2-7	few	CSARGGGGDSGEQYF	TGCAGTGCTAGAGGGGGTGGTGGGGACTCTGGTGAGCAGTACTTC
TRBV6-5	TRBD1	18	TRBJ1-2	medium-sized	CASSYSKVGTVNIYGYTF	TGTGCCAGCAGTTACTCGAAAGTTGGGACAGTAAATATCTATGGCTACACCTTC
TRBV19	.	13	TRBJ2-3	many	CASSSRLTDTQYF	TGTGCCAGTAGTTCACGCCTCACAGATACGCAGTATTTT
TRBV28	.	16	TRBJ2-3	many	CASSLLEGAGTDTQYF	TGTGCCAGCAGTTTATTGGAGGGGGCGGGTACAGATACGCAGTATTTT
TRBV6-2/TRBV6-3	.	13	TRBJ1-4	.	CASSLGPGGKLFF	TGTGCCAGCAGTTTGGGCCCGGGAGGAAAACTGTTTTTT
TRBV20-1	TRBD2	16	TRBJ2-7	.	CSASLPGLAGPYEQYF	TGCAGTGCTAGCCTACCGGGACTAGCGGGGCCCTACGAGCAGTACTTC
TRBV19	.	13	TRBJ2-1	many	CASSIGGYNEQFF	TGTGCCAGTAGTATCGGGGGCTACAATGAGCAGTTCTTC
TRBV6-1	TRBD1	16	TRBJ2-5	many	CASSEVSGQGEETQYF	TGTGCCAGCAGTGAAGTATCGGGACAGGGGGAAGAGACCCAGTACTTC
TRBV19	.	12	TRBJ2-5	many	CASSIGRETQYF	TGTGCCAGTAGTATAGGCAGGGAGACCCAGTACTTC
TRBV14	.	15	TRBJ2-7	many	CASSQLGAPDYEQYF	TGTGCCAGCAGCCAACTAGGGGCCCCCGACTACGAGCAGTACTTC
TRBV11-1	.	17	TRBJ1-2	.	CVSSPLLARGENYGYTF	TGTGTCAGCAGCCCCCTGCTAGCGAGGGGCGAAAACTATGGCTACACCTTC
TRBV30	.	14	TRBJ2-5	.	CASHVPGRSETQYF	TGTGCCTCCCATGTCCCGGGACGTTCGGAGACCCAGTACTTC
TRBV6-1	TRBD2	15	TRBJ2-1	.	CASSEGTSGINGQFF	TGTGCCAGCAGTGAAGGGACTAGCGGGATTAATGGGCAGTTCTTC
TRBV20-1	.	13	TRBJ2-5	many	CSARSLAQETQYF	TGCAGTGCTAGGTCGCTAGCACAAGAGACCCAGTACTTC
TRBV7-2	.	11	TRBJ2-5	many	CASSLVETQYF	TGTGCCAGCAGCTTAGTTGAGACCCAGTACTTC
TRBV5-5	.	13	TRBJ2-7	.	CASSLEADYEQYF	TGTGCCAGCAGCTTGGAGGCCGATTACGAGCAGTACTTC
TRBV11-1	.	16	TRBJ2-1	many	CASSLFRNPSYNEQFF	TGTGCCAGCAGCTTATTCCGGAATCCCTCCTACAATGAGCAGTTCTTC
TRBV4-1	.	13	TRBJ2-7	many	CASSQSYSYEQYF	TGCGCCAGCAGCCAAAGTTACTCCTACGAGCAGTACTTC
TRBV5-5	TRBD1	14	TRBJ2-7	many	CASSWGQATYEQYF	TGCGCCAGCAGCTGGGGACAGGCCACATACGAGCAGTACTTC
TRBV5-5	TRBD1	15	TRBJ2-3	many	CASSLTSGGADTQYF	TGTGCCAGCAGCTTGACCTCAGGGGGCGCAGATACGCAGTATTTT
TRBV25-1	TRBD2	16	TRBJ2-1	many	CASSELGAGGVNEQFF	TGTGCCAGCAGTGAATTAGGAGCGGGAGGGGTCAATGAGCAGTTCTTC
TRBV20-1	.	14	TRBJ2-7	.	CSARGQGRSYEQYF	TGCAGTGCTAGAGGACAAGGGAGGTCCTACGAGCAGTACTTC
TRBV6-1	.	13	TRBJ2-1	many	CASRQRSYNEQFF	TGTGCCAGCAGGCAGAGGTCCTACAATGAGCAGTTCTTC
TRBV6-1	TRBD1	15	TRBJ2-7	few	CASSDRQGSVYEQYF	TGTGCCAGCAGTGATAGACAGGGGTCGGTTTACGAACAGTACTTC
TRBV2	.	14	TRBJ2-1	many	CASSELFSYNEQFF	TGTGCCAGCAGTGAATTGTTTTCCTACAATGAGCAGTTCTTC
TRBV28	.	14	TRBJ2-2	many	CASSPTANTGELFF	TGTGCCAGCAGCCCGACAGCGAACACCGGGGAGCTGTTTTTT
TRBV20-1	.	12	TRBJ2-5	.	CSANLYQETQYF	TGCAGTGCGAATTTGTACCAAGAGACCCAGTACTTC
TRBV6-1	.	13	TRBJ2-3	many	CASSLRTTDTQYF	TGTGCCAGCAGCCTACGGACTACAGATACGCAGTATTTT
TRBV10-2	.	15	TRBJ1-1	few	CASSESRQMNTEAFF	TGCGCCAGCAGTGAGTCGCGGCAGATGAACACTGAAGCTTTCTTT